These 2 T cell receptor beta chains were sequenced from one sample in a study of T cell repertoires in cytomegalovirus infection. One entry per CDR3 protein, called by TCRdb with MiXCR from the reads. The table lists approximately 750,000 distinct CDR3 sequences, under 40% of them singletons, with under 3.5% in the top ten. The material sequenced was PBMCs. The source of these receptors is a human donor in good health (CMV status not recorded). Some clones in this sample may be carry-over from other donors' samples.

About this clonotype itself: Just one base apart from a much larger clone, this may be a read error. This chain links TRBV7-2 with TRBJ1-1; D ambiguous. Germline loops: CDR1 SGHTA, CDR2 FQGNSA. CDR3 length: 16 residues. CDR3 nucleotide sequence: TGTGTCAGCAGCTTAGTGGTTTTCCAGCCTAACACTGAAGCTTTCTTT. Protein sequence: CVSSLVVFQPNTEAFF.

Points on this clonotype: The CDR3 end shows no conserved phenylalanine or tryptophan, and so a read error is likely. The V gene is TRBV20-1, the J gene TRBJ1-2; 7 bases align to TRBD1. Germline V CDR1 and CDR2: DFQATT, SNEGSKA (reference sequence). This CDR3 spans 16 amino acids. Trimming took 0 bases from V and 8 from J; bases not matched to a gene: 15. CDR3 nucleotide sequence: TGCAGTGCTAGAGAGAGGGTGAGGGGGCTCTCAGAGGGCTACACCTTA. Translated: CSARERVRGLSEGYTL.